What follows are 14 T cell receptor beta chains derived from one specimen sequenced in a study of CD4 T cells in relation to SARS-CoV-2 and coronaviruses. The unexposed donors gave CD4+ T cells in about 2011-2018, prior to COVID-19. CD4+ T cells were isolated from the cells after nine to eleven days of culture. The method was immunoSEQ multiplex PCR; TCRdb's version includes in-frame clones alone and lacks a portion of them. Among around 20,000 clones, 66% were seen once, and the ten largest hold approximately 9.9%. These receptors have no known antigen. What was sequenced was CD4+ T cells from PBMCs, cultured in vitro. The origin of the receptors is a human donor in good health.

CDR3: CASSRGDSADTQYF. The DNA for the CDR3 is TGTGCCAGCAGCCGTGGGGACAGCGCAGATACGCAGTATTTT. This sequence joins TRBV7-9 and TRBJ2-3; 7 bases line up with TRBD1. The CDR3 contains 14 residues. Losses at the gene ends were 5 bases for V and 4 bases for J; bases not matched to a gene: 6. CDR1 is SEHNR and CDR2 is FQNEAQ in the germline V gene (reference sequence).

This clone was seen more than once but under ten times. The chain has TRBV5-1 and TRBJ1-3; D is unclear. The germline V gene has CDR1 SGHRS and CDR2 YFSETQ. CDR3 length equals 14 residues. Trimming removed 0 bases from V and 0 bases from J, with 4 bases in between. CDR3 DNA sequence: TGCGCCAGCAGCTTGGGGGTCTCTGGAAACACCATATATTTT. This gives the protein CASSLGVSGNTIYF.

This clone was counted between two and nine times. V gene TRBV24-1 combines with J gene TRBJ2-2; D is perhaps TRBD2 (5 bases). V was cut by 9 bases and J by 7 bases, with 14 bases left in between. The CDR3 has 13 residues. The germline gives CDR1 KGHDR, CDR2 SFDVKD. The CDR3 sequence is CATASSAGGELFF. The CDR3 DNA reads TGTGCCACCGCGTCGTCGGCGGGCGGGGAGCTGTTTTTT.

The CDR3 sequence is CASSGGLNTEAFF. In DNA, the CDR3 is TGTGCCAGCAGCGGAGGTCTGAACACTGAAGCTTTCTTT. This chain links TRBV9 with TRBJ1-1, with D unresolved. Trimming removed 3 bases from V and 0 bases from J, with 6 bases in between. Per germline, CDR1 SGDLS and CDR2 YYNGEE. The CDR3 has 13 residues.

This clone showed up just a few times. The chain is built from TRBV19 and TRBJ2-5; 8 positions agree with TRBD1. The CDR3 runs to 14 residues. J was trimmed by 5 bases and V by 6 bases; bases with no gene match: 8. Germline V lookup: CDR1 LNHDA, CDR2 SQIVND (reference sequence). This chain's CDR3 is CASSRGQGPETQYF. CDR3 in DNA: TGTGCCAGTAGCCGAGGACAGGGCCCCGAGACCCAGTACTTC. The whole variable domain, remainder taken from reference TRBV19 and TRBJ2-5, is DGGITQSPKYLFRKEGQNVTLSCEQNLNHDAMYWYRQDPGQGLRLIYYSQIVNDFQKGDIAEGYSVSREKKESFPLTVTSAQKNPTAFYLCASSRGQGPETQYFGPGTRLLVL.

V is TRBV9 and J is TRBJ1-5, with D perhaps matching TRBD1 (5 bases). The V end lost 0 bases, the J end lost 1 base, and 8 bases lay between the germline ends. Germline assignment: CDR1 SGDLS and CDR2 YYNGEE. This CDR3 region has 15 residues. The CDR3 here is CASSVGGASNQPQHF. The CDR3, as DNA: TGTGCCAGCAGCGTAGGTGGGGCAAGCAATCAGCCCCAGCATTTT.

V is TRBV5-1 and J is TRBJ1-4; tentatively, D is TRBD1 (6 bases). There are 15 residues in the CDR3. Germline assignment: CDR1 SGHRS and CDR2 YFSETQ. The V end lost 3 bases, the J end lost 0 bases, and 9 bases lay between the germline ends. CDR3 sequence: CASSSGQTTNEKLFF. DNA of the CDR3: TGCGCCAGCAGCTCCGGACAGACAACTAATGAAAAACTGTTTTTT.

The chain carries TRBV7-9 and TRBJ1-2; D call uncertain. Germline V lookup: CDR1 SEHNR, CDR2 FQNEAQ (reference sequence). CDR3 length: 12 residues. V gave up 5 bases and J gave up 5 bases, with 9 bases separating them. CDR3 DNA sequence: TGTGCCAGCAGCCGAGGCTGGTATGGCTACACCTTC. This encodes CASSRGWYGYTF.

Here the CDR3 DNA reads TGTGCCAGCAGTTTAAGTCTTTCGCGGCCAGAGACCCAGTACTTC. This codes for CASSLSLSRPETQYF. V gene TRBV28 combines with J gene TRBJ2-5; no reliable D call. Germline V gene lookup returns CDR1 MDHEN and CDR2 SYDVKM. The CDR3 runs to 15 residues. V gave up 2 bases and J gave up 4 bases, with 14 bases separating them.

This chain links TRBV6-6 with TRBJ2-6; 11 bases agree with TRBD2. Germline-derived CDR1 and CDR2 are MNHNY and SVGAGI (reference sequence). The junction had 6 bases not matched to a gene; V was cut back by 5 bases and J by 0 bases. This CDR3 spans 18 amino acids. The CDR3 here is CASSPSGLAVSGANVLTF. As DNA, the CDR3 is TGTGCCAGCAGTCCATCGGGACTAGCGGTCTCTGGGGCCAACGTCCTGACTTTC.

The CDR3 region is CSVDLGITDTQYF. The CDR3 bases are TGCAGCGTTGATCTGGGGATCACAGATACGCAGTATTTT. The chain uses TRBV29-1 and TRBJ2-3, with D hard to call. The CDR3 is made up of 13 amino acids. Germline V gives CDR1 SQVTM, CDR2 ANQGSEA. Trimming pared 3 bases from V and 2 bases from J, leaving 9 bases between.

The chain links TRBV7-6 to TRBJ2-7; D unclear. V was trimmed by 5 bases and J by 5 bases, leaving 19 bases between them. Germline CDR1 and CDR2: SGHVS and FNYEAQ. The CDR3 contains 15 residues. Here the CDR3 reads CASSTMPGPINEQYF. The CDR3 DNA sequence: TGTGCCAGCAGCACGATGCCCGGGCCAATCAACGAGCAGTACTTC.

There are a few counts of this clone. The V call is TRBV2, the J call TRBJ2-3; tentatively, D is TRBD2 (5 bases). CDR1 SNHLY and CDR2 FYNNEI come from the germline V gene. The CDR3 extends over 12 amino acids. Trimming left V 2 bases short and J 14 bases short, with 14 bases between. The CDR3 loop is CASSESPNRGYF. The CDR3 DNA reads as TGTGCCAGCAGTGAATCCCCTAATCGGGGGTATTTT.

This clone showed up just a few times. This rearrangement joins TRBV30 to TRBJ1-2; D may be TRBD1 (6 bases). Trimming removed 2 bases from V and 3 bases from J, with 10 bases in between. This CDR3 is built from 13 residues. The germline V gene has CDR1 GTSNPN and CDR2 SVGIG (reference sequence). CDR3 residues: CAWSQQGDYGYTF. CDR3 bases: TGTGCCTGGAGTCAACAGGGAGACTATGGCTACACCTTC. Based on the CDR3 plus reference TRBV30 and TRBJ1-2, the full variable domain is SQTIHQWPATLVQPVGSPLSLECTVEGTSNPNLYWYRQAAGRGLQLLFYSVGIGQISSEVPQNLSASRPQDRQFILSSKKLLLSDSGFYLCAWSQQGDYGYTFGSGTRLTVV.